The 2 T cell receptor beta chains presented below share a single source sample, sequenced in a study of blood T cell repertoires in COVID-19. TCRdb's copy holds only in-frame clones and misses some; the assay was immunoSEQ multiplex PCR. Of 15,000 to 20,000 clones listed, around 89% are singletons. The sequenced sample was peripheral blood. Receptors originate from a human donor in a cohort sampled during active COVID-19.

The CDR3 is CASSPLGGPYEQYF. For the CDR3, the DNA is TGCGCCAGCAGCCCTCTCGGGGGACCCTACGAGCAGTACTTC. The chain carries TRBV5-1 and TRBJ2-7, with D possibly TRBD2 on 6 matching bases. CDR3 length: 14 amino acids. Germline CDR1 and CDR2: SGHRS and YFSETQ. The germline V and J ends were trimmed by 4 bases and 2 bases, with 13 bases remaining between them.

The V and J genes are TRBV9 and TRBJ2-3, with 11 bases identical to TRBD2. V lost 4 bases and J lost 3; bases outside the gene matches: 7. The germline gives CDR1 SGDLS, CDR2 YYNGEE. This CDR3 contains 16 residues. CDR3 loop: CASSPPPSGGTDTQYF. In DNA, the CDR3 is TGTGCCAGCAGCCCGCCCCCTAGCGGGGGGACAGATACGCAGTATTTT.